Below, one T cell receptor beta chain is given with its context. Its target is not known. Regarding donors, all were healthy bone marrow donors. Donors likely had unrecorded immune exposures despite being nominally healthy when sampled. The record originates from a study of cytomegalovirus exposure and HLA in healthy donors. Looking at the study overall: An earlier analysis identified 117 million unique TCR beta sequences in about 170 million T cells. Study-level results: In a later analysis, TCR beta V- and J-gene trimming was associated with a missense DCLRE1C variant.

In the PCR, 60 Vbeta and 13 Jbeta primers were used. The protocol was immunoSEQ multiplex PCR, while the TCRdb copy is restricted to in-frame clones and leaves out a portion. The data show hundreds of thousands of clones, approximately 80% seen once. Germline CDR1 is MGHRA and CDR2 is YSYEKL. This CDR3 has 15 amino acids. The origin of this receptor is a boy between 2 and 15 years old in good health and CMV-seronegative. Material: PBMCs. The chain uses TRBV4-1 and TRBJ2-5, with a possible D match to TRBD2 (6 bases). The DNA end lines up better with TRBJ2-7; the J call may be wrong. The CDR3 sequence is CASSLQLDYNPEQYF. In nucleotides, the CDR3 is TGCGCCAGCAGCCTTCAGTTGGACTATAATCCCGAGCAGTACTTC.